The 13 T cell receptor beta chains reported below all come from one sample, sequenced in a study of blood T cell repertoires in COVID-19. Using immunoSEQ multiplex PCR, the repertoire was profiled, and TCRdb retains in-frame clones only, with some absent. The sample shows approximately 210,000 clones, 83% of them seen only once. The sample was peripheral blood. The receptors were gathered from a woman aged 40 to 50 with active or convalescent COVID-19.

The chain has TRBV27 and TRBJ1-1; D is perhaps TRBD1 (5 bases). The CDR3 sequence is 12 residues long. Deletions cut 1 base from V and 8 bases from J, with 8 bases between. The germline CDR1 and CDR2 sequences are MNHEY and SMNVEV (reference sequence). The CDR3 bases are TGTGCCAGCAGTTTATGGGGCAGCGAAGCTTTCTTT. Encoded protein: CASSLWGSEAFF.

The genes are TRBV5-1 and TRBJ1-5, with D unresolved. V dropped 5 bases and J dropped 1 base, with 10 bases sitting between them. The CDR3 has 14 residues. Germline V gives CDR1 SGHRS, CDR2 YFSETQ. As DNA, the CDR3 is TGCGCCAGCAGACCTGACATGAGCAATCAGCCCCAGCATTTT. Protein sequence: CASRPDMSNQPQHF.

The chain links TRBV3-1 (or the pseudogene TRBV3-2) to TRBJ1-4; D is unclear. Germline CDR1 and CDR2: LGHDT and YNNKEL (reference sequence). The CDR3 consists of 15 residues. With 0 bases removed from V and 7 bases from J, the gap between germline ends came to 12 bases. DNA of the CDR3: TGTGCCAGCAGCCAAGAACCCCGGGGAGGTGAAAAACTGTTTTTT. This codes for CASSQEPRGGEKLFF.

The chain uses TRBV7-8 and TRBJ1-2, with D possibly matching TRBD1 (5 bases). This CDR3 comprises 16 residues. Trimming left V 5 bases short and J 2 bases short, with 18 bases between. Germline CDR1 and CDR2: SGHVS and FQNEAQ. The CDR3 nucleotides read TGTGCCAGCAGCCGATGGGGTAGGGAGGGGAACTATGGCTACACCTTC. Amino acids: CASSRWGREGNYGYTF. Full variable domain (remainder filled in from reference TRBV7-8 and TRBJ1-2): GAGVSQSPRYKVAKRGQDVALRCDPISGHVSLFWYQQALGQGPEFLTYFQNEAQLDKSGLPSDRFFAERPEGSVSTLKIQRTQQEDSAVYLCASSRWGREGNYGYTFGSGTRLTVV.

This clone came up a few times. V and J are TRBV12-5 and TRBJ1-5, with 9 nucleotides matching TRBD1. The J segment lost 4 bases and the V segment lost 1 base, leaving 14 bases of the junction unmatched. Germline V CDR1 and CDR2: LGHNT, FRNRAP. The length of the CDR3 is 19 residues. Here the CDR3 reads CASGLASGTGSHGNQPQHF. DNA for the CDR3: TGTGCTAGTGGTTTGGCATCCGGGACAGGGAGTCATGGGAATCAGCCCCAGCATTTT.

This clone was recorded a few times. The V call is TRBV25-1, the J call TRBJ2-3; 9 bases fit TRBD1. The CDR3 runs to 16 residues. After removal of 3 bases from V and 1 base from J, the junction contained 5 bases not matched to a gene. The V gene's germline CDR1 is MGHDK and CDR2 SYGVNS. The DNA of the CDR3 is TGTGCCAGCAGTGATCAGGACAGGGGTGGCACAGATACGCAGTATTTT. Protein product: CASSDQDRGGTDTQYF. Complete variable domain (other parts from reference TRBV25-1 and TRBJ2-3): EADIYQTPRYLVIGTGKKITLECSQTMGHDKMYWYQQDPGMELHLIHYSYGVNSTEKGDLSSESTVSRIRTEHFPLTLESARPSHTSQYLCASSDQDRGGTDTQYFGPGTRLTVL.

This clone has a handful of counts. The CDR3 bases are TGTGCCTGGAGTGAGGGGTTCGACGAGCAGTACTTC. Residues: CAWSEGFDEQYF. The chain couples TRBV30 to TRBJ2-7, with TRBD1 as a possible D gene (5 bases). This CDR3 has 12 amino acids. Germline-derived CDR1 and CDR2 are GTSNPN and SVGIG (reference sequence). V lost 1 base and J lost 5, with 9 bases in between.

This rearrangement joins TRBV19 to TRBJ1-2; tentatively, D is TRBD1 (6 bases). The CDR3 has 17 residues. Deletions cut 3 bases from V and 4 bases from J, with 21 bases between. Germline CDR1 and CDR2: LNHDA and SQIVND (reference sequence). CDR3: CASSILESGESSYGYTF. Here the CDR3 DNA reads TGTGCCAGTAGTATCCTGGAATCAGGGGAGTCAAGCTATGGCTACACCTTC.

This rearrangement joins TRBV5-1 to TRBJ1-5; 9 bases fit TRBD1. The CDR3 length is 14 residues. The J segment lost 4 bases and the V segment lost 8 bases, leaving 7 bases of the junction unmatched. Germline V gene data show CDR1 as SGHRS and CDR2 as YFSETQ. The CDR3 spells CASSPGQGNQPQHF. The CDR3 coding sequence is TGCGCCAGTTCCCCAGGACAGGGGAATCAGCCCCAGCATTTT. The full variable domain, completed using reference TRBV5-1 and TRBJ1-5, is KAGVTQTPRYLIKTRGQQVTLSCSPISGHRSVSWYQQTPGQGLQFLFEYFSETQRNKGNFPGRFSGRQFSNSRSEMNVSTLELGDSALYLCASSPGQGNQPQHFGDGTRLSIL.

In this sample, this clone turned up a few times. The CDR3 DNA reads as TGTGCCAGCAGCCCCGGACTAGCGGGTTTTACCTACGAGCAGTACTTC. It translates to CASSPGLAGFTYEQYF. The J gene is TRBJ2-7, the V gene TRBV5-4; 11 nucleotides agree with TRBD2. The V segment lost 4 bases and the J segment 2 bases; nucleotides outside the gene matches: 8. The CDR3 length is 16 residues. From germline, CDR1 is SGHNT and CDR2 YYREEE (reference sequence).

The rearrangement uses TRBV29-1 and TRBJ2-7, with 12 bases aligning to TRBD1. The trim removed 5 bases at V and 5 bases at J, leaving 10 bases unmatched. Germline CDR1 is SQVTM and CDR2 is ANQGSEA. The CDR3 runs to 15 residues. In DNA, the CDR3 is TGCAGCGTTCAAGGGGCGGGACAGGGGGCCCACGAGCAGTACTTC. Translating gives CSVQGAGQGAHEQYF.

The V gene is TRBV7-2, the J gene TRBJ1-2, with D perhaps matching TRBD1 (5 bases). CDR3 size: 15 residues. CDR1 is SGHTA and CDR2 is FQGNSA in the germline V gene. V dropped 1 base and J dropped 4 bases, with 13 bases sitting between them. The CDR3 DNA reads TGTGCCAGCAGCTTAGGACAGCCCAACCCCTATGGCTACACCTTC. Protein: CASSLGQPNPYGYTF.

The chain combines TRBV23-1 with TRBJ2-7, with 11 bases identical to TRBD1. TRBV23-1 is marked as an open reading frame, function uncertain. Trimming removed 2 bases from V and 0 bases from J; junction bases left unmatched: 3. The CDR3 covers 16 residues. The CDR3 loop reads CASSQNGTGGSYEQYF. DNA of the CDR3: TGCGCCAGCAGTCAAAACGGGACAGGGGGCTCCTACGAGCAGTACTTC.